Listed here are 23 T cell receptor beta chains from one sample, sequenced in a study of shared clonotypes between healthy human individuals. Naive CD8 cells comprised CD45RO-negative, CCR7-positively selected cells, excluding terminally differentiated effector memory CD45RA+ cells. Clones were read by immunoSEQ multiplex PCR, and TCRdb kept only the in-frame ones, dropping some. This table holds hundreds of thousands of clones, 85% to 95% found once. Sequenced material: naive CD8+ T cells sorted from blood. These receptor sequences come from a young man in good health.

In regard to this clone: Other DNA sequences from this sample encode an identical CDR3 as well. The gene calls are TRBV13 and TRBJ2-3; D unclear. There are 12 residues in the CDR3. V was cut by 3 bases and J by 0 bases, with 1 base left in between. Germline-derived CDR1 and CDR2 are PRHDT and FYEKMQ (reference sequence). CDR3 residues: CASSFSTDTQYF. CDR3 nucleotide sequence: TGTGCCAGCAGCTTCAGCACAGATACGCAGTATTTT.

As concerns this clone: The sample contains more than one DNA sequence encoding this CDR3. In DNA form, the CDR3 reads TGTGCCAGCAGGGGGGGGCCCTACGAGCAGTACTTC. Protein: CASRGGPYEQYF. V and J are TRBV27 and TRBJ2-7; a possible D gene is TRBD2 (7 bases). V was clipped by 6 bases and J by 2 bases, with 8 bases between them. In germline, CDR1 is MNHEY, CDR2 SMNVEV (reference sequence). This CDR3 region has 12 residues.

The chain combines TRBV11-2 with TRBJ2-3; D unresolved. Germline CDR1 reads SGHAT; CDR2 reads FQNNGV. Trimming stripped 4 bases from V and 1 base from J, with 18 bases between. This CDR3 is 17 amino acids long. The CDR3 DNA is TGTGCCAGCAGCTCAGCCCCACGTCAAAGGGGCACAGATACGCAGTATTTT. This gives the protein CASSSAPRQRGTDTQYF.

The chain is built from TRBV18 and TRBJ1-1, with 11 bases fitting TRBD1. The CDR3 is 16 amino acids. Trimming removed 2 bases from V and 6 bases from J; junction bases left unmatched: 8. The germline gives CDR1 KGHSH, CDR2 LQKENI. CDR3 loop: CASSPWTGGAVSEAFF. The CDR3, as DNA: TGTGCCAGCTCACCATGGACAGGGGGCGCGGTCTCTGAAGCTTTCTTT.

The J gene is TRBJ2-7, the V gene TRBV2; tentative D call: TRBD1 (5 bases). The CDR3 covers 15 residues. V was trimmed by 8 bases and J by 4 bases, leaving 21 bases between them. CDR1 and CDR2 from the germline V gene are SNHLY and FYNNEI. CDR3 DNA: TGTGCCAGCCTGGGGTATGGCCAGGGAACGTACGAGCAGTACTTC. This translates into CASLGYGQGTYEQYF.

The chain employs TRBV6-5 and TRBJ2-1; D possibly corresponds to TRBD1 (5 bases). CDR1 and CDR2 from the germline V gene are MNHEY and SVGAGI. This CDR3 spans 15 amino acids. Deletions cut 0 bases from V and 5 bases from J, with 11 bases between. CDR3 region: CASSYSHGQNNEQFF. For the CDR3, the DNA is TGTGCCAGCAGTTACTCGCACGGACAAAACAATGAGCAGTTCTTC.

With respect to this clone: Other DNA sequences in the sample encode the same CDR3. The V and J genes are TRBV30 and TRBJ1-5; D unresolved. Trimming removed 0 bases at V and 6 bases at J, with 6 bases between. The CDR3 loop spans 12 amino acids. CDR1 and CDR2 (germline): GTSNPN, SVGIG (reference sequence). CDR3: CAWSVLGQPQHF. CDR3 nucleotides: TGTGCCTGGAGTGTATTAGGTCAGCCCCAGCATTTT.

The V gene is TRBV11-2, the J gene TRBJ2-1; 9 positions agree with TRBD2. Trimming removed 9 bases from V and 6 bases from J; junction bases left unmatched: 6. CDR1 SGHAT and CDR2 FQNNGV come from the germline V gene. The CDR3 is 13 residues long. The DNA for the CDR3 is TGTGCCAGTACCGGGACTAGCCGCAATGAGCAGTTCTTC. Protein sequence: CASTGTSRNEQFF.

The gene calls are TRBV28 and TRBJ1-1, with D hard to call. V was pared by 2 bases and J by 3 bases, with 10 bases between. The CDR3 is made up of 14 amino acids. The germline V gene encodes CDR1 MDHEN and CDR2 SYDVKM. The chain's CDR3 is CASSLTQVDTEAFF. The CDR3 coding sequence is TGTGCCAGCAGTTTAACCCAGGTCGACACTGAAGCTTTCTTT. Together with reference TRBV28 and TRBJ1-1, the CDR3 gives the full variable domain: DVKVTQSSRYLVKRTGEKVFLECVQDMDHENMFWYRQDPGLGLRLIYFSYDVKMKEKGDIPEGYSVSREKKERFSLILESASTNQTSMYLCASSLTQVDTEAFFGQGTRLTVV.

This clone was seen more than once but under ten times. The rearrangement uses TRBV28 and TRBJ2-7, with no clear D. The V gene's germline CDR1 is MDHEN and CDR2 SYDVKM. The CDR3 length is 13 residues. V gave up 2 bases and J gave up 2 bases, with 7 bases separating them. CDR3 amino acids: CASSLGSTYEQYF. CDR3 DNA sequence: TGTGCCAGCAGTTTAGGCAGCACCTACGAGCAGTACTTC.

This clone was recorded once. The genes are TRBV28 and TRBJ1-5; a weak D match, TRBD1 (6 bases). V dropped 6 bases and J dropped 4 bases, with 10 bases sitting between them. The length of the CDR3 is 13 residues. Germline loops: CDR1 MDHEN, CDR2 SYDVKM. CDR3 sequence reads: CASRQGVNQPQHF. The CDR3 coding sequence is TGTGCCAGCAGACAGGGCGTGAATCAGCCCCAGCATTTT.

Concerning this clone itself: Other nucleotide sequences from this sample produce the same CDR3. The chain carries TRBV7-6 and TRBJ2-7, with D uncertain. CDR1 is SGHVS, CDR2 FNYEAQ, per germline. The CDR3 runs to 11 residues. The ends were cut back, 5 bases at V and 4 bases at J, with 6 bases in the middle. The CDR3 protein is CASSPGYEQYF. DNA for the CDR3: TGTGCCAGCAGCCCAGGTTACGAGCAGTACTTC.

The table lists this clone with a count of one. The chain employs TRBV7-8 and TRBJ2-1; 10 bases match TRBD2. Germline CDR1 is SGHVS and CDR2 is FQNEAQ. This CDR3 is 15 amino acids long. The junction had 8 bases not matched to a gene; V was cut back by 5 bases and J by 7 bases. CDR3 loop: CASSPASGSYNEQFF. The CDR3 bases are TGTGCCAGCAGCCCCGCTAGCGGGAGTTATAATGAGCAGTTCTTC.

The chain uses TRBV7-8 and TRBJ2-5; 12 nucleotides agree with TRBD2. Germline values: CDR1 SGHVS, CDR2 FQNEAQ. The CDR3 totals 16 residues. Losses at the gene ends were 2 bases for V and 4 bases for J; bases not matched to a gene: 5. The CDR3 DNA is TGTGCCAGCAGCTTAAGACTAGCGGGAGTCGGAGAGACCCAGTACTTC. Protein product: CASSLRLAGVGETQYF. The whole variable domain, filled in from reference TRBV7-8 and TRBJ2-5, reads GAGVSQSPRYKVAKRGQDVALRCDPISGHVSLFWYQQALGQGPEFLTYFQNEAQLDKSGLPSDRFFAERPEGSVSTLKIQRTQQEDSAVYLCASSLRLAGVGETQYFGPGTRLLVL.

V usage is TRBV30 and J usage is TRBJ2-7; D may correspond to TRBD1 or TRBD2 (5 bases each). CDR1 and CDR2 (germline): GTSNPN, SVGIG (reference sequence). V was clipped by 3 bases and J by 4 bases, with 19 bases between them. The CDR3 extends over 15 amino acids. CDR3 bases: TGTGCCTGGAGGGCGTTTGGGGGTGCAGGGTACGAGCAGTACTTC. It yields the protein CAWRAFGGAGYEQYF.

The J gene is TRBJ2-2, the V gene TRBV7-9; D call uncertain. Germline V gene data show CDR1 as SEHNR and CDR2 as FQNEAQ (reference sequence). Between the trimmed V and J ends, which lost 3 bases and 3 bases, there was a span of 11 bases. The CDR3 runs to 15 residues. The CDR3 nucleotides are TGTGCCAGCAGCTTCGAACAGTCGCACACCGGGGAGCTGTTTTTT. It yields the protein CASSFEQSHTGELFF.

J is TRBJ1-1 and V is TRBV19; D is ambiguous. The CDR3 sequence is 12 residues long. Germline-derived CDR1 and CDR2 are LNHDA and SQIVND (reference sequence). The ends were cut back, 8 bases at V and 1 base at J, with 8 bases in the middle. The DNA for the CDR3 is TGTGCCAGTGGTTGGGGGAACACTGAAGCTTTCTTT. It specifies CASGWGNTEAFF.

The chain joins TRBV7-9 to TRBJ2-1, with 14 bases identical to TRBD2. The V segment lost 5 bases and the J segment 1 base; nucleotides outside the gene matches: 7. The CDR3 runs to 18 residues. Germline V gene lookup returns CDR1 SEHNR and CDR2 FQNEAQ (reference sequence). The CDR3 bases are TGTGCCAGCAGCCTCGGACTAGCGGGAGGTTTATCCTACAATGAGCAGTTCTTC. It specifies CASSLGLAGGLSYNEQFF.

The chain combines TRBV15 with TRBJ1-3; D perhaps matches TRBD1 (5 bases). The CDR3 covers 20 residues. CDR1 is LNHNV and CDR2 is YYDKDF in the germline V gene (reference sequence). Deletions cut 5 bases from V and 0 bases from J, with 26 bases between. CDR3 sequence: CATSSRERKTVEPSGNTIYF. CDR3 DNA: TGTGCCACCAGCTCCCGCGAAAGGAAGACAGTCGAGCCCTCTGGAAACACCATATATTTT.

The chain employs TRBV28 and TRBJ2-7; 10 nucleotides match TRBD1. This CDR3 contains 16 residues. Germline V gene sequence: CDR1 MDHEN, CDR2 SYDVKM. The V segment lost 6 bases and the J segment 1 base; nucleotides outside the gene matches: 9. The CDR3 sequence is CASRFQDRGKSYEQYF. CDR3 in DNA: TGTGCCAGCAGATTCCAGGACAGGGGGAAGTCCTACGAGCAGTACTTC. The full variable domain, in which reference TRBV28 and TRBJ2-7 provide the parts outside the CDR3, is DVKVTQSSRYLVKRTGEKVFLECVQDMDHENMFWYRQDPGLGLRLIYFSYDVKMKEKGDIPEGYSVSREKKERFSLILESASTNQTSMYLCASRFQDRGKSYEQYFGPGTRLTVT.

DNA of the CDR3: TGTGCCAGCAGCGGTACGGGAAGTGGGGTCTATGGCTACACCTTC. This encodes CASSGTGSGVYGYTF. This sequence joins TRBV9 and TRBJ1-2; no definite D call. Trimming took 3 bases from V and 4 from J, leaving 16 bases between them. CDR1 is SGDLS, CDR2 YYNGEE, per germline. CDR3 length: 15 amino acids.

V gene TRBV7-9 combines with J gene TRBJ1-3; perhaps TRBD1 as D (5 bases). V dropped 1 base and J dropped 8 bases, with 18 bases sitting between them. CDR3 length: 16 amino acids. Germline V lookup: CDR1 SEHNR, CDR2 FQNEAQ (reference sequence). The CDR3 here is CASSLVDSGIEYTIYF. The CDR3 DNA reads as TGTGCCAGCAGCTTAGTTGATTCAGGGATCGAATACACCATATATTTT. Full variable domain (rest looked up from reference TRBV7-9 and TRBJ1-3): DTGVSQNPRHKITKRGQNVTFRCDPISEHNRLYWYRQTLGQGPEFLTYFQNEAQLEKSRLLSDRFSAERPKGSFSTLEIQRTEQGDSAMYLCASSLVDSGIEYTIYFGEGSWLTVV.

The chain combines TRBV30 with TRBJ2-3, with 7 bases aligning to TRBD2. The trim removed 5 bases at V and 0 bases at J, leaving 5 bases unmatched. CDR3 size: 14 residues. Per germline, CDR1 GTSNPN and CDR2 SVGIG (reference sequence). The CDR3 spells CAWLGGASTDTQYF. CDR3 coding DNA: TGTGCCTGGCTGGGAGGGGCTAGCACAGATACGCAGTATTTT.